One and the same sample provided the 4 T cell receptor beta chains below, sequenced in a study of T cells after yellow fever vaccination. TCRdb fed the 5' RACE reads into MiXCR, producing one record per CDR3 protein. The data contain 450,000 to 650,000 distinct CDR3 sequences, 21% of them singletons. The sample was PBMCs, taken approximately 22 days after the first yellow fever vaccination. These receptors were collected from a man between 18 and 35 years old who received the YFV17D yellow fever vaccine.

This chain connects TRBV12-3 or TRBV12-4 to TRBJ2-3; 7 bases are shared with TRBD2. Unmatched junction bases numbered 5, after V lost 3 bases and J lost 2 bases. The CDR3 loop spans 15 amino acids. Written as DNA, the CDR3 is TGTGCCAGCAGTTTTGCTAGCGGCATCACAGATACGCAGTATTTT. This gives the protein CASSFASGITDTQYF.

In this sample, this clonotype turned up a few times. DNA for the CDR3: TGCGCCAGCAGCCAGCCGGGACAGGATTACGGAAAACTGTTTTTT. Its translation is CASSQPGQDYGKLFF. The V gene is TRBV4-1, the J gene TRBJ1-4; TRBD1 matches at 8 bases. The CDR3 contains 15 residues. V dropped 3 bases and J dropped 10; count of bases not matched to a gene: 10. Germline CDR1 reads MGHRA; CDR2 reads YSYEKL.

Concerning this clonotype: This could be a read error, since a much larger clone is one nucleotide away. The chain joins TRBV3-1 to TRBJ2-2, with D uncertain. The V gene lost 0 bases and the J gene lost 7 bases, with 9 bases spanning the gap. Germline CDR1 LGHDT, CDR2 YNNKEL (reference sequence). CDR3 length: 14 amino acids. The CDR3 DNA is TGTGCCAGCAGCCAAGATGAATTCGGCGGGGAGCTGTTTTTT. It is translated as CASSQDEFGGELFF.

The chain has TRBV7-8 and TRBJ2-1, with D hard to call. Between the trimmed V and J ends, which lost 5 bases and 6 bases, there was a span of 14 bases. The CDR3 sequence is 14 residues long. Germline assignment: CDR1 SGHVS and CDR2 FQNEAQ. The CDR3 here is CASSKGLGLNEQFF. For the CDR3, the DNA is TGTGCCAGCAGCAAAGGGTTAGGGCTCAATGAGCAGTTCTTC.